Presented here are 10 T cell receptor beta chains from one specimen sequenced in a study of cytomegalovirus exposure and HLA in healthy donors. Libraries were prepared by immunoSEQ multiplex PCR; TCRdb keeps only in-frame clonotypes and omits some of them. Of 120,000 or so clones listed, 89% are singletons. The sequenced material came from PBMCs. Every receptor here comes from a woman aged 18-30 years in good health and CMV-seronegative.

This chain links TRBV18 with TRBJ2-1, with 7 bases identical to TRBD1. From germline, CDR1 is KGHSH and CDR2 LQKENI. The length of the CDR3 is 12 residues. With V trimmed by 5 bases and J by 9 bases, 4 bases remained unmatched. In nucleotides, the CDR3 is TGTGCCAGCTCAGAACAGGGGAGTGAGCAGTTCTTC. Translated: CASSEQGSEQFF.

The chain uses TRBV2 and TRBJ2-1; D uncertain. The CDR3 covers 12 residues. The V and J ends lost 8 bases and 9 bases respectively, with 14 bases between them. CDR1 is SNHLY and CDR2 is FYNNEI in the germline V gene. Here the CDR3 reads CASEQTVSEQFF. Here the CDR3 DNA reads TGTGCCAGCGAGCAAACAGTCAGTGAGCAGTTCTTC.

The chain carries TRBV19 and TRBJ1-5, with 10 bases matching TRBD1. The CDR3 totals 15 residues. The germline gives CDR1 LNHDA, CDR2 SQIVND (reference sequence). V dropped 6 bases and J dropped 0; count of bases not matched to a gene: 2. CDR3 amino acids: CASRWTGGSNQPQHF. The CDR3 bases are TGTGCCAGTAGGTGGACAGGGGGTAGCAATCAGCCCCAGCATTTT.

The J gene is TRBJ2-7, the V gene TRBV5-4; TRBD2 is a possible D gene (6 bases). Germline V lookup: CDR1 SGHNT, CDR2 YYREEE (reference sequence). Trimming pared 2 bases from V and 2 bases from J, leaving 14 bases between. The CDR3 consists of 15 residues. The CDR3 nucleotides are TGTGCCAGCAGCTTCGACGCGGGAAGCACCTACGAGCAGTACTTC. Translated: CASSFDAGSTYEQYF.

The rearrangement links TRBV11-3 to TRBJ2-7, with TRBD2 identical over 12 bases. The germline gives CDR1 SGHNT, CDR2 YENEEA. The length of the CDR3 is 15 residues. The J segment lost 6 bases and the V segment lost 5 bases, leaving 8 bases of the junction unmatched. CDR3 nucleotide sequence: TGTGCCAGCAGCGATCGACTAGCGGGAGTTGGCGAGCAGTACTTC. It yields the protein CASSDRLAGVGEQYF. Using reference TRBV11-3 and TRBJ2-7 for the parts outside the CDR3, the full variable domain is EAGVVQSPRYKIIEKKQPVAFWCNPISGHNTLYWYLQNLGQGPELLIRYENEEAVDDSQLPKDRFSAERLKGVDSTLKIQPAELGDSAVYLCASSDRLAGVGEQYFGPGTRLTVT.

About this clone itself: An end of the junction does not agree with germline; a read error may underlie this. The V call is TRBV6-5, the J call TRBJ2-7; the match to TRBD2 covers 9 bases. Per germline, CDR1 MNHEY and CDR2 SVGAGI. This CDR3 comprises 15 residues. CDR3 region: CASSHSLAGIDEQYF. The CDR3 DNA follows: TGTGCCAGCAGTCACTCTCTAGCGGGAATCGACGAGCAGTACTTC.

The rearrangement links TRBV6-6 to TRBJ1-1; 7 nucleotides align to TRBD1. Germline assignment: CDR1 MNHNY and CDR2 SVGAGI (reference sequence). This CDR3 is 14 amino acids long. V lost 7 bases and J lost 7; bases outside the gene matches: 12. CDR3 DNA sequence: TGTGCCAGCACCCCTCAAAGGGGGCGAGGTGAAGCTTTCTTT. This codes for CASTPQRGRGEAFF.

The J gene is TRBJ2-5, the V gene TRBV14; the match to TRBD2 covers 10 bases. V lost 4 bases and J lost 5; bases outside the gene matches: 7. Germline assignment: CDR1 SGHDN and CDR2 FVKESK. The CDR3 sequence is 15 residues long. In DNA, the CDR3 is TGTGCCAGCAGCCGGAGGCTAGCGGGAGCGGAGACCCAGTACTTC. This codes for CASSRRLAGAETQYF.

J is TRBJ1-1 and V is TRBV27, with a weak D call TRBD1 (6 bases). V gave up 7 bases and J gave up 1 base, with 19 bases separating them. Germline CDR1 and CDR2: MNHEY and SMNVEV (reference sequence). This CDR3 has 16 residues. The CDR3 loop reads CASTPLGGAGNTEAFF. CDR3 coding DNA: TGTGCCAGCACACCACTCGGGGGGGCAGGGAACACTGAAGCTTTCTTT.

This rearrangement joins TRBV19 to TRBJ1-5; D perhaps matches TRBD1 (5 bases). V lost 5 bases and J lost 4, with 15 bases in between. The CDR3 consists of 15 residues. CDR1 LNHDA and CDR2 SQIVND come from the germline V gene (reference sequence). CDR3 nucleotides: TGTGCCAGTAGTTGGATGGGGGGGGTGAATCAGCCCCAGCATTTT. This codes for CASSWMGGVNQPQHF.